These 11 T cell receptor beta chains originate from one sample sequenced in a study of T cell repertoires in cytomegalovirus infection. One entry per CDR3 protein, called by TCRdb with MiXCR from the reads. The data hold some 920,000 distinct CDR3 sequences, with approximately 32% observed a single time. No antigen has been identified for these receptors. The sequencing used cultured CD8+ T cells from PBMCs, collected from culture after CMV antigen stimulation. The receptors shown here come from a human donor in good health (CMV status not recorded). Some clones in this sample may be carry-over from other donors' samples.

The chain couples TRBV12-3 or TRBV12-4 to TRBJ1-2, with 7 positions matching TRBD1. Germline trimming cut 5 bases from V and 8 bases from J; bases unmatched to any gene: 11. The CDR3 is 14 residues long. CDR3 protein: CASSNGTASRGYTF. DNA of the CDR3: TGTGCCAGCAGTAACGGGACAGCTTCAAGAGGCTACACCTTC.

The CDR3 loop is CASSFPGLSVNEQFF. CDR3 DNA: TGTGCCAGCAGTTTCCCGGGACTATCGGTAAATGAGCAGTTCTTC. The rearrangement uses TRBV27 and TRBJ2-1; 7 nucleotides line up with TRBD2. Trimming at V came to 3 bases and at J to 7 bases, leaving 9 bases not matched to a gene. Germline CDR1 is MNHEY and CDR2 is SMNVEV (reference sequence). There are 15 residues in the CDR3.

At least ten counts were recorded for this clonotype. The chain recombines TRBV4-3 with TRBJ1-5; TRBD1 agrees at 10 bases. CDR1 is LGHNA and CDR2 is YSLEER in the germline V gene. V dropped 3 bases and J dropped 7; count of bases not matched to a gene: 3. The CDR3 runs 14 residues. The CDR3 reads CASSHGQGEQPQHF. CDR3 nucleotide sequence: TGCGCCAGCAGCCATGGACAGGGGGAACAGCCCCAGCATTTT.

This clonotype was counted at least ten times. The V call is TRBV7-3, the J call TRBJ2-1, with D perhaps TRBD1 (7 bases). CDR3 size: 15 residues. Trimming shortened V by 3 bases and J by 4 bases, and 13 bases separated the two germline ends. Germline CDR1 is SGHTA and CDR2 is FQGTGA. In DNA, the CDR3 is TGTGCCAGCAGCTTGGAGGGGACAGCTTACAATGAGCAGTTCTTC. Its translation is CASSLEGTAYNEQFF.

The chain has TRBV28 and TRBJ2-5; D might be TRBD2 (6 bases). V lost 4 bases and J 5 bases, leaving 14 bases between the germline ends. This CDR3 region has 14 residues. From germline, CDR1 is MDHEN and CDR2 SYDVKM. The CDR3 nucleotides are TGTGCCAGCAGTTGGGACTCCGGCGGGGAGACCCAGTACTTC. This sequence encodes CASSWDSGGETQYF.

The rearrangement joins TRBV7-4 to TRBJ2-2, with 9 bases that match TRBD1. Germline V gene lookup returns CDR1 SGHVT and CDR2 SQSDAQ. V was clipped by 0 bases and J by 5 bases; unmatched bases: 7. The CDR3 consists of 17 residues. The CDR3 sequence is CASSLATGGALTGELFF. For the CDR3, the DNA is TGTGCCAGCAGCTTAGCCACAGGGGGCGCCCTGACCGGGGAGCTGTTTTTT.

The chain is built from TRBV28 and TRBJ1-6; TRBD1 might be the D (5 bases). V was pared by 2 bases and J by 6 bases, with 11 bases between. From germline, CDR1 is MDHEN and CDR2 SYDVKM. The length of the CDR3 is 15 residues. The CDR3 sequence is CASSLLDRPNSPLHF. The CDR3 DNA sequence: TGTGCCAGCAGTTTACTTGACAGACCTAATTCACCCCTCCACTTT.

The chain joins TRBV25-1 to TRBJ2-3; tentatively, D is TRBD2 (6 bases). Germline CDR1 and CDR2: MGHDK and SYGVNS. The CDR3 is 14 residues long. Trimming removed 1 base from V and 11 bases from J, with 16 bases in between. The CDR3 is CASSEWGLLGGQYF. CDR3 bases: TGTGCCAGCAGTGAATGGGGCCTCCTCGGGGGGCAGTATTTT. The full variable domain, with the rest looked up from reference TRBV25-1 and TRBJ2-3, is EADIYQTPRYLVIGTGKKITLECSQTMGHDKMYWYQQDPGMELHLIHYSYGVNSTEKGDLSSESTVSRIRTEHFPLTLESARPSHTSQYLCASSEWGLLGGQYFGPGTRLTVL.

The chain recombines TRBV5-5 with TRBJ2-7; unclear D gene. This CDR3 has 11 amino acids. The germline gives CDR1 SGHKS, CDR2 YYEKEE (reference sequence). V gave up 4 bases and J gave up 6 bases, with 8 bases separating them. CDR3 nucleotides: TGTGCCAGCAGCCGTCCTGGCGAGCAGTACTTC. Amino acid sequence: CASSRPGEQYF.

V and J are TRBV5-4 and TRBJ2-1; D unresolved. Germline lookup yields CDR1 SGHNT and CDR2 YYREEE (reference sequence). The V end was cut by 7 bases, the J end by 4 bases, with 9 bases between. CDR3 length equals 12 residues. The CDR3 DNA follows: TGTGCCAGCGCCGAAGGGTACAATGAGCAGTTCTTC. Translation: CASAEGYNEQFF.

This clonotype was picked up one time. Being one base from a much bigger clone, this may be a read error. V gene TRBV7-6 combines with J gene TRBJ2-1; D not resolved. The CDR3 is 13 amino acids. CDR1 SGHVS and CDR2 FNYEAQ come from the germline V gene. Here the CDR3 reads CVSSSAPLNEQFF. CDR3 in DNA: TGTGTCAGCAGCTCCGCCCCTTTGAATGAGCAGTTCTTC.